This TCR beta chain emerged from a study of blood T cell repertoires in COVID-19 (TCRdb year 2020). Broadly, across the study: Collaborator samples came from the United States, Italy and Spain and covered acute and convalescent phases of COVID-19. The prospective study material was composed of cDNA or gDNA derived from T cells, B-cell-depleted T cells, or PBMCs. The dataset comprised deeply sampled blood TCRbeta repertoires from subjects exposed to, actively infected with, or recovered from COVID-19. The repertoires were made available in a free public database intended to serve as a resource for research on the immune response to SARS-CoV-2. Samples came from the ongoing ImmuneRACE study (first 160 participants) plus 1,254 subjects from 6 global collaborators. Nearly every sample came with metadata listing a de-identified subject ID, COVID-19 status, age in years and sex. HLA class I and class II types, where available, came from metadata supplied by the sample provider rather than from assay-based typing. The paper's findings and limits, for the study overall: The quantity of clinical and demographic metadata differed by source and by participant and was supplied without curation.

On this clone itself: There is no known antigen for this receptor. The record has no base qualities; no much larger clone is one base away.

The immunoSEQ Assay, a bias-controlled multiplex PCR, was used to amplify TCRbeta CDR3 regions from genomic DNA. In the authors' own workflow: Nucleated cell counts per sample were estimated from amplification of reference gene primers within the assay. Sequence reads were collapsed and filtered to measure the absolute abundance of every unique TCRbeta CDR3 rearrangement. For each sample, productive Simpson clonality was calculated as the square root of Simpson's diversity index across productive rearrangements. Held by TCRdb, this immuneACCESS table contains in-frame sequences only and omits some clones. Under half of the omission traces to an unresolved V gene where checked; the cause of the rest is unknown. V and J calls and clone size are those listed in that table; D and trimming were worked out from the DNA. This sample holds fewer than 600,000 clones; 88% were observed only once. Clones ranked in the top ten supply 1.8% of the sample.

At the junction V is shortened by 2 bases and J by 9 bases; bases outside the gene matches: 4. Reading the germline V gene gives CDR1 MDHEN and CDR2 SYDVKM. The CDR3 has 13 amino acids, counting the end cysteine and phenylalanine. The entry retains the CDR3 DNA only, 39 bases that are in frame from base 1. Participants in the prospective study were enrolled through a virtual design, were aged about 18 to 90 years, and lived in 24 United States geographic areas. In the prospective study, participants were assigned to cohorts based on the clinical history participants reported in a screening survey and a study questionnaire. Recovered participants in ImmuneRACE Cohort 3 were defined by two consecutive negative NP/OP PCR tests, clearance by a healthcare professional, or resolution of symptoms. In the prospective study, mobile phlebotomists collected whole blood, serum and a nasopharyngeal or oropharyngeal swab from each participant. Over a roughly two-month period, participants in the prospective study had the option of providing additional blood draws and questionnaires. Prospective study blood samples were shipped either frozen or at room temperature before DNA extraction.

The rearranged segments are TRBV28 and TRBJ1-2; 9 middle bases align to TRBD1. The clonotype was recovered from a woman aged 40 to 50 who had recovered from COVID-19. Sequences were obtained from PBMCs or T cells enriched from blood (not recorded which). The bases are TGTGCCAGCAGTTTAGGGGACAGGGCGCGCTACACCTTC. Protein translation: CASSLGDRARYTF.